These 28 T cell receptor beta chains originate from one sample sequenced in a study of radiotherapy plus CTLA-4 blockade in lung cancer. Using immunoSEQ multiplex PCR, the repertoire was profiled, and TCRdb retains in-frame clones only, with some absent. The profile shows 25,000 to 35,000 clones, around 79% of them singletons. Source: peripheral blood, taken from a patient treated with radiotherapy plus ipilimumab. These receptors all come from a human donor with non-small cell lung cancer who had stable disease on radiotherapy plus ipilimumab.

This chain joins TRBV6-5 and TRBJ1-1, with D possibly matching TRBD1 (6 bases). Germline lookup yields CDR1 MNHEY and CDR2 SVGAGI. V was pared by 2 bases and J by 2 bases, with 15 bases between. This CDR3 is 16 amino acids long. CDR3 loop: CASSYDRGRRNTEAFF. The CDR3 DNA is TGTGCCAGCAGTTACGACCGGGGGCGTCGTAACACTGAAGCTTTCTTT.

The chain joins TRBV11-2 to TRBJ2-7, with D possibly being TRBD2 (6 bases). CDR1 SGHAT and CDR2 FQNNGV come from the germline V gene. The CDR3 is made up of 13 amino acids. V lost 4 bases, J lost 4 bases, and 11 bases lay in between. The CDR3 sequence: CASSSPEGYEQYV. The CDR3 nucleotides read TGTGCCAGCAGCTCACCGGAGGGGTACGAGCAGTACGTC.

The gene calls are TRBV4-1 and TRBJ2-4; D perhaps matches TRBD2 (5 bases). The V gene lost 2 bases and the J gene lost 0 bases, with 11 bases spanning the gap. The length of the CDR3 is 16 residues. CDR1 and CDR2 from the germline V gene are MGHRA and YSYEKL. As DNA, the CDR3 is TGCGCCAGCAGCCAAAACAGCGGTTTAGCCAAAAACATTCAGTACTTC. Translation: CASSQNSGLAKNIQYF.

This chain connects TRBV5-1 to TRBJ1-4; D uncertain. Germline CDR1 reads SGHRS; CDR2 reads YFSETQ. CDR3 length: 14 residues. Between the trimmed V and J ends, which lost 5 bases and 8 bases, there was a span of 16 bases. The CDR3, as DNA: TGCGCCAGCAGTCTGGACGAAGGGATCGAAAAACTGTTTTTT. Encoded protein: CASSLDEGIEKLFF.

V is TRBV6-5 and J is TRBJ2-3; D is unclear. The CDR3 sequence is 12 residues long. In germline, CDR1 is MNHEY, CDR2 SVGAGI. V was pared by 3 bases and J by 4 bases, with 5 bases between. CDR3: CASSYRADTQYF. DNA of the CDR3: TGTGCCAGCAGTTATAGGGCAGATACGCAGTATTTT.

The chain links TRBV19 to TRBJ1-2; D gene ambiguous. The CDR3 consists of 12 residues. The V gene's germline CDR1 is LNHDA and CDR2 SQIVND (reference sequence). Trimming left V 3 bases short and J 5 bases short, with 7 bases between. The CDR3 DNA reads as TGTGCCAGTAGTATGGCTGATTATGGCTACACCTTC. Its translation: CASSMADYGYTF.

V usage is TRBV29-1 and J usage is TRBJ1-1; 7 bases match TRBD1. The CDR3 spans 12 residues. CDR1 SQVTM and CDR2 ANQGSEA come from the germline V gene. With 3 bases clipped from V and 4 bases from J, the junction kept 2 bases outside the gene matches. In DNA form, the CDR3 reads TGCAGCGTTGAGAAGGGGGCCACTGAAGCTTTCTTT. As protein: CSVEKGATEAFF.

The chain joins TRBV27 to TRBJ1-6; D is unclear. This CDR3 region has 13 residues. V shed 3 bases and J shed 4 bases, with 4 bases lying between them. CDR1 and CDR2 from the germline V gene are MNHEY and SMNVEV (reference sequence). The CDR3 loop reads CASSFGYNSPLHF. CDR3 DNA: TGTGCCAGCAGTTTTGGATATAATTCACCCCTCCACTTT.

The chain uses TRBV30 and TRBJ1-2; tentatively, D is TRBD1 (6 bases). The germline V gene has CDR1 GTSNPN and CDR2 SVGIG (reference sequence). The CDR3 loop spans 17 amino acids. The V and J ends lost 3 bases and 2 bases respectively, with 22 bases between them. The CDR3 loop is CAWSPVGPGTLNYGYTF. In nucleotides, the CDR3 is TGTGCCTGGAGCCCAGTGGGACCCGGGACACTCAACTATGGCTACACCTTC.

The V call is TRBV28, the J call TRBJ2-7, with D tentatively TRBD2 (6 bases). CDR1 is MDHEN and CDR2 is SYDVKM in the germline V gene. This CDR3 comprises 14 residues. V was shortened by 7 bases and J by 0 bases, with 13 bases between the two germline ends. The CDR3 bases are TGTGCCAGCAATTCGGCGGGGAGCTCCTACGAGCAGTACGTC. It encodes CASNSAGSSYEQYV.

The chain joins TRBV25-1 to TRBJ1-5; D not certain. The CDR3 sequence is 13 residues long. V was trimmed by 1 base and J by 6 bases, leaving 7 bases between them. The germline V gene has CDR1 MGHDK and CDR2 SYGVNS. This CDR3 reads CASSESPSQPQHF. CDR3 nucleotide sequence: TGTGCCAGCAGTGAATCGCCCAGTCAGCCCCAGCATTTT.

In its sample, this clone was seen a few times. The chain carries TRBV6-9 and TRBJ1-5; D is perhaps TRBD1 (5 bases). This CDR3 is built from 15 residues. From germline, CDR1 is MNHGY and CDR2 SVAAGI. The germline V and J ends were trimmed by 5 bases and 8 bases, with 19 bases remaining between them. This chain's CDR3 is CASSESDSASEPQHF. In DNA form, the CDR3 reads TGTGCCAGCAGTGAATCTGACAGTGCTTCCGAGCCCCAGCATTTT.

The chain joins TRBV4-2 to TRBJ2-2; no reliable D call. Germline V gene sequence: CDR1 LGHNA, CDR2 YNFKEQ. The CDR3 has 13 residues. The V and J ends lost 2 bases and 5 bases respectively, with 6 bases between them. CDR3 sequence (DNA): TGTGCCAGCAGCCAAAGACTGACCGGGGAGCTGTTTTTT. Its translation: CASSQRLTGELFF.

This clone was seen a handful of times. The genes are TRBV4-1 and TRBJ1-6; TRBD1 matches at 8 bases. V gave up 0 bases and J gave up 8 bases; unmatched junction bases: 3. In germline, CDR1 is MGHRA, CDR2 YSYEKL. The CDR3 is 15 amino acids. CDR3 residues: CASSQDSDRDSPLHF. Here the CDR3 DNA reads TGCGCCAGCAGCCAAGATTCGGACAGGGATTCACCCCTCCACTTT.

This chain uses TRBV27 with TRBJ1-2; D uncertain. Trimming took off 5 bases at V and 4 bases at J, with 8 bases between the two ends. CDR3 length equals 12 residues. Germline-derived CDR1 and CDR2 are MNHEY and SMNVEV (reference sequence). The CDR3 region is CASSQYPYGYTF. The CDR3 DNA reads TGTGCCAGCAGTCAATACCCCTATGGCTACACCTTC.

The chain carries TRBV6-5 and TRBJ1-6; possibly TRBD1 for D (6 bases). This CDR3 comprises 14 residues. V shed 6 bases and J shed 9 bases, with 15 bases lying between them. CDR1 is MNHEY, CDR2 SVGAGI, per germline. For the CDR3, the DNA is TGTGCCAGCAGAAACAGGGAGAGTGGTTCACCCCTCCACTTT. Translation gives CASRNRESGSPLHF.

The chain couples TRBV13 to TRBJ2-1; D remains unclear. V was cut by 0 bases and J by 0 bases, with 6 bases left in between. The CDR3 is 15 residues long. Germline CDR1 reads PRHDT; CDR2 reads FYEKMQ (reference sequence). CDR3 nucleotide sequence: TGTGCCAGCAGCTTAGGCAGGAGCTCCTACAATGAGCAGTTCTTC. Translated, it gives CASSLGRSSYNEQFF.

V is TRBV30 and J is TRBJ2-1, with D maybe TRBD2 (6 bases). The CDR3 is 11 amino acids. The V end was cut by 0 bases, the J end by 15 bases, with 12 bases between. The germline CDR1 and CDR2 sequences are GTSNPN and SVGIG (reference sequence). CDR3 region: CAWSVGLGGFF. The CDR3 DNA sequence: TGTGCCTGGAGTGTCGGTCTGGGAGGGTTCTTC.

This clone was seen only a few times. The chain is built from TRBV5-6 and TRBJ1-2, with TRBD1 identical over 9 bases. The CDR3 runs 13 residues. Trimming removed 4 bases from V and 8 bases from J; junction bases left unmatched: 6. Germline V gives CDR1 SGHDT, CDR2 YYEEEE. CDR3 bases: TGTGCCAGCAGCAGACAGGGGGTCTCCGGCTACACCTTC. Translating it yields CASSRQGVSGYTF.

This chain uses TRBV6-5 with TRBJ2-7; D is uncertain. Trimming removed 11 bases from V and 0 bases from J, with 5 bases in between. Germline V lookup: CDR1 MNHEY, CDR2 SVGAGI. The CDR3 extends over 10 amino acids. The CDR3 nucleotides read TGTGCCGTGGGCTCCTACGAGCAGTACTTC. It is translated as CAVGSYEQYF.

CDR3 nucleotide sequence: TGTGCCAGCAGTGAAGCGTCGGGGGAAGCTTTCTTT. Translation: CASSEASGEAFF. The chain combines TRBV6-1 with TRBJ1-1, with D unresolved. The CDR3 consists of 12 residues. Germline assignment: CDR1 MNHNS and CDR2 SASEGT. V gave up 0 bases and J gave up 8 bases, with 7 bases separating them.

This CDR3 reads CAWSVGTGYGYTF. The CDR3 bases are TGTGCCTGGAGTGTGGGGACAGGGTATGGCTACACCTTC. This chain links TRBV30 with TRBJ1-2, with 9 bases identical to TRBD1. Germline loops: CDR1 GTSNPN, CDR2 SVGIG (reference sequence). V shed 0 bases and J 5 bases; nucleotides not matched to a gene: 1. The length of the CDR3 is 13 residues.

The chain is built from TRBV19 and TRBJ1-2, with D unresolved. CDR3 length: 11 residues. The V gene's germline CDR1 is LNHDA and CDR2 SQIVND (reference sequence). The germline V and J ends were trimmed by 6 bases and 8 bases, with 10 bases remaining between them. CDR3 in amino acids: CASSQDGGYTF. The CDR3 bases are TGTGCCAGTAGCCAAGATGGGGGCTACACCTTC. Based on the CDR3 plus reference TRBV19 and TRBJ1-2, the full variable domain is DGGITQSPKYLFRKEGQNVTLSCEQNLNHDAMYWYRQDPGQGLRLIYYSQIVNDFQKGDIAEGYSVSREKKESFPLTVTSAQKNPTAFYLCASSQDGGYTFGSGTRLTVV.

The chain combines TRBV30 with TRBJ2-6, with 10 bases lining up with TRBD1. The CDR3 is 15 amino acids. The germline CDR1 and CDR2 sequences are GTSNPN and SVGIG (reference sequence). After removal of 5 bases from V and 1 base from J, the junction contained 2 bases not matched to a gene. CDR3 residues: CAWGQGESGANVLTF. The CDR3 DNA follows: TGTGCCTGGGGACAGGGGGAATCTGGGGCCAACGTCCTGACTTTC.

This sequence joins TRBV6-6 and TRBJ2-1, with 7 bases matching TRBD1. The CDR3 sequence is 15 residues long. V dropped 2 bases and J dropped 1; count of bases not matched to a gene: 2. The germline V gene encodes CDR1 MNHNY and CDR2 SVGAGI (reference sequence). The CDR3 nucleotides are TGTGCCAGCAGTTACGTGGGACAGTCCTACAATGAGCAGTTCTTC. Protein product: CASSYVGQSYNEQFF.

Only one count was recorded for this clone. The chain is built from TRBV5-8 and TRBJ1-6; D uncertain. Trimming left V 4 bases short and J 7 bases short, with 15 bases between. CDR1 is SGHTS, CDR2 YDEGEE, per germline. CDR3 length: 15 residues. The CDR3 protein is CASSLHMSRNSPLHF. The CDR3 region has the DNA TGTGCCAGCAGCCTTCACATGAGCAGAAATTCACCCCTCCACTTT.

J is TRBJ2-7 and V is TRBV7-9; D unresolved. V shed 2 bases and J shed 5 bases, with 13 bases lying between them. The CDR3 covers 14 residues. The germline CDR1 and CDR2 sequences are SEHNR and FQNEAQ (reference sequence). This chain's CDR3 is CASSLLTLYDEQYV. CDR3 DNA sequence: TGTGCCAGCAGCTTATTAACCCTTTACGACGAGCAGTACGTC.

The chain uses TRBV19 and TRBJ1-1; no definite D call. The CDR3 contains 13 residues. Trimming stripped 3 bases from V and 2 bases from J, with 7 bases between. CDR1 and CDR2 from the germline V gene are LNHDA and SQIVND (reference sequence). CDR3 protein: CASSISRNTEAFF. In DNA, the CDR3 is TGTGCCAGTAGTATTTCACGCAACACTGAAGCTTTCTTT.